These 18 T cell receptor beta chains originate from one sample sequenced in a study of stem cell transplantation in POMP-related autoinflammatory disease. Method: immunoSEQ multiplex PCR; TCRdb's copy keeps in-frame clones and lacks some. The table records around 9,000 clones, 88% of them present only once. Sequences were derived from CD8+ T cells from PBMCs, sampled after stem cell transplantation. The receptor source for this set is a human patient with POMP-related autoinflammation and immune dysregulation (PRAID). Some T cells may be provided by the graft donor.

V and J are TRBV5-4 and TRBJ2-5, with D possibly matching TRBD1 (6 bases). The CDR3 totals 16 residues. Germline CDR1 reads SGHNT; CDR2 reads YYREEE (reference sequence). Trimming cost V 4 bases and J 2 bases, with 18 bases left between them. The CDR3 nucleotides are TGTGCCAGCAGCATATCTTACACGGACAGACAAGAGACCCAGTACTTC. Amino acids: CASSISYTDRQETQYF.

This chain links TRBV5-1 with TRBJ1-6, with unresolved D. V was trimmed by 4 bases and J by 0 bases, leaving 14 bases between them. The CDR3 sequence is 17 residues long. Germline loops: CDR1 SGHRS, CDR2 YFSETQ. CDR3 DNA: TGCGCCAGCAGCGCCGCGACGCGGAGCTCCTATAATTCACCCCTCCACTTT. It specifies CASSAATRSSYNSPLHF.

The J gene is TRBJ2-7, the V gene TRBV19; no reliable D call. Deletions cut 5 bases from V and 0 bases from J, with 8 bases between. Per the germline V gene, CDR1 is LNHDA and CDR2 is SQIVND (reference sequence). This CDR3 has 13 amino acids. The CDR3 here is CASSPGSSYEQYV. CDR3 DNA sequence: TGTGCCAGTAGTCCAGGTAGCTCCTACGAGCAGTACGTC.

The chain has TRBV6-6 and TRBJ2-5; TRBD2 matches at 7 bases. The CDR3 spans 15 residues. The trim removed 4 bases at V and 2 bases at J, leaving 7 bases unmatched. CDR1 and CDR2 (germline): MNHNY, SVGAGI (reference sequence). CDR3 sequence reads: CASSSPPSGQETQYF. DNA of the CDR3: TGTGCCAGCAGTTCCCCGCCTAGCGGACAAGAGACCCAGTACTTC.

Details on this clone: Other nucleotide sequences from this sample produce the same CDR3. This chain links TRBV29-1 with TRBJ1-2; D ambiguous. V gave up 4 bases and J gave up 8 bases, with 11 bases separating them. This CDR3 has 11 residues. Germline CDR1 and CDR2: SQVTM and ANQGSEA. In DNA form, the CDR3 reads TGCAGCGTTGTCACGAGTGGGGGCTACACCTTC. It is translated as CSVVTSGGYTF.

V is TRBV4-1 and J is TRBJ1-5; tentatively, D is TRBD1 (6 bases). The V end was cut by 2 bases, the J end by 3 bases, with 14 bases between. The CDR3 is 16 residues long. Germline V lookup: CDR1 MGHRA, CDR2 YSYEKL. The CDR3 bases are TGCGCCAGCAGCCAACACAGGGACCGGCCCAATCAGCCCCAGCATTTT. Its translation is CASSQHRDRPNQPQHF.

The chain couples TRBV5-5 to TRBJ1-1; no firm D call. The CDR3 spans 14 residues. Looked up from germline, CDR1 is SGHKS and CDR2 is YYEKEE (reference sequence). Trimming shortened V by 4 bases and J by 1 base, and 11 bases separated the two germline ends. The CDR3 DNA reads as TGTGCCAGCAGCGCGACCGCCTCGAACACTGAAGCTTTCTTT. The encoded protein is CASSATASNTEAFF.

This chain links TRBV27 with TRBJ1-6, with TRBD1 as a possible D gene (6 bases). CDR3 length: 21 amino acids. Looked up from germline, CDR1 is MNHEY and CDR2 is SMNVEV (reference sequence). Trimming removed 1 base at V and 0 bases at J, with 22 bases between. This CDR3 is CASSLLPGPGAHSSYNSPLHF. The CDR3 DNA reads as TGTGCCAGCAGTTTATTGCCCGGGCCAGGGGCGCACAGCTCCTATAATTCACCCCTCCACTTT.

CDR3 amino acids: CASSQGGGTPNHGYTF. DNA of the CDR3: TGTGCCAGCAGCCAGGGGGGCGGGACACCCAATCATGGCTACACCTTC. The chain carries TRBV3-1 (or the pseudogene TRBV3-2) and TRBJ1-2, with a possible D match to TRBD1 (6 bases). V was shortened by 3 bases and J by 6 bases, with 20 bases between the two germline ends. Germline CDR1 and CDR2: LGHDT and YNNKEL (reference sequence). The CDR3 is made up of 16 amino acids.

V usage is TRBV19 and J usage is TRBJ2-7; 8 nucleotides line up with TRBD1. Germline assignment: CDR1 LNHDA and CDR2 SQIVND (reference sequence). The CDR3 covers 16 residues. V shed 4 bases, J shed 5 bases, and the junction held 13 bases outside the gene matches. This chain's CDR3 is CASSTLRDRRAHEQYF. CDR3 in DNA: TGTGCCAGTAGTACCCTCCGGGACAGGAGGGCTCACGAGCAGTACTTC.

CDR3 loop: CASSDGPLRRTDTQYF. The CDR3 DNA reads as TGCGCCAGCAGTGACGGGCCCCTCCGGAGGACAGATACGCAGTATTTT. V is TRBV10-1 and J is TRBJ2-3, with D maybe TRBD2 (5 bases). The CDR3 contains 16 residues. The germline V gene has CDR1 WNHNN and CDR2 SYGVQD (reference sequence). The ends were cut back, 3 bases at V and 3 bases at J, with 16 bases in the middle.

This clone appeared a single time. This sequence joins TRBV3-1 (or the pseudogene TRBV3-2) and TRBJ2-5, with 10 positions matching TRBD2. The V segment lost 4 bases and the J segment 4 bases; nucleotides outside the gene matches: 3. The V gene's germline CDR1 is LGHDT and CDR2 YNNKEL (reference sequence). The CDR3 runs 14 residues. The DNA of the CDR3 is TGTGCCAGCAGCCCTAGCGGGGGAGGAGAGACCCAGTACTTC. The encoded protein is CASSPSGGGETQYF.

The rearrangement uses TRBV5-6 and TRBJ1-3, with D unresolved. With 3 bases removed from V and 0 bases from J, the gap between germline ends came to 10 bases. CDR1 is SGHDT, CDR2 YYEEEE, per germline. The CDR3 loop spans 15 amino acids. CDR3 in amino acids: CASSWEGVSGNTIYF. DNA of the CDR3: TGTGCCAGCAGCTGGGAGGGAGTCTCTGGAAACACCATATATTTT.

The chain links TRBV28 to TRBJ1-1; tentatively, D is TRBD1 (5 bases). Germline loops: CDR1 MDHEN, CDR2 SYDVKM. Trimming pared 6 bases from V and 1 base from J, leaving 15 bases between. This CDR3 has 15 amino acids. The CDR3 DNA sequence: TGTGCCAGCAGGCCGGGGGTCCGTCGGAACACTGAAGCTTTCTTT. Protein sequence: CASRPGVRRNTEAFF. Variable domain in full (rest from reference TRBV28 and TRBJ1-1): DVKVTQSSRYLVKRTGEKVFLECVQDMDHENMFWYRQDPGLGLRLIYFSYDVKMKEKGDIPEGYSVSREKKERFSLILESASTNQTSMYLCASRPGVRRNTEAFFGQGTRLTVV.

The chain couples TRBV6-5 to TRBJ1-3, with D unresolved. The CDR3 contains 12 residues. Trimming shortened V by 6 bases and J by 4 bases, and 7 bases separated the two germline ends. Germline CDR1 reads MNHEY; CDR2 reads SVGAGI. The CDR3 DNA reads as TGTGCCAGCAGGCGGGGAGGAAACACCATATATTTT. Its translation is CASRRGGNTIYF.

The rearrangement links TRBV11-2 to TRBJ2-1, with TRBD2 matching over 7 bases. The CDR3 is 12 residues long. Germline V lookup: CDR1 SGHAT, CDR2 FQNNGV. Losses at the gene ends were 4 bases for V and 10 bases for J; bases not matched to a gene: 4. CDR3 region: CASSSGGREQFF. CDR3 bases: TGTGCCAGCAGCTCGGGAGGACGCGAGCAGTTCTTC.

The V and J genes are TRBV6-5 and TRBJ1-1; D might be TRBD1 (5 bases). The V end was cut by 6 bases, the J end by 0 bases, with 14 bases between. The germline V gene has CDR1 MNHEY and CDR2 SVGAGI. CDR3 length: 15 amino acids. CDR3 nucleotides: TGTGCCAGCAGCTCTGGGGGGACGGTGAACACTGAAGCTTTCTTT. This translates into CASSSGGTVNTEAFF.

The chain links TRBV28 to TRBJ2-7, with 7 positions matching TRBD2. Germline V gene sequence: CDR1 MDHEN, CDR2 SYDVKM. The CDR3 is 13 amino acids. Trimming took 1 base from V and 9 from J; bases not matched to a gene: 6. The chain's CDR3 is CASSLSPTSRQYF. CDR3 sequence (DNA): TGTGCCAGCAGTTTATCGCCGACTAGCCGGCAGTACTTC.